This T cell receptor (beta chain) was retrieved from a study of blood T cell repertoires in COVID-19. Study summary: Sites across the United States, Italy and Spain contributed samples from acute and convalescent COVID-19.

The germline gives CDR1 SGHNT, CDR2 YYREEE (reference sequence). Trimming shortened V by 0 bases and J by 4 bases, and 17 bases separated the two germline ends. The CDR3 length is 18 residues. This table comes from immunoSEQ multiplex PCR, and its TCRdb copy is limited to in-frame clones, with some not included. The table shows approximately 180,000 clones, with 70% to 90% occurring only once. Only a few counts were recorded for this clone. This TCR came from a man between 35 and 55 years old with active or convalescent COVID-19. This rearrangement joins TRBV5-4 to TRBJ1-6; D is possibly TRBD1 (6 bases). Input material: peripheral blood. The CDR3 DNA reads as TGTGCCAGCAGCTTGGTTGTCGGGGGGGGCAGTTATAATTCACCCCTCCACTTT. Amino acid sequence: CASSLVVGGGSYNSPLHF. The variable domain in full, completed from reference TRBV5-4 and TRBJ1-6, reads ETGVTQSPTHLIKTRGQQVTLRCSSQSGHNTVSWYQQALGQGPQFIFQYYREEENGRGNFPPRFSGLQFPNYSSELNVNALELDDSALYLCASSLVVGGGSYNSPLHFGNGTRLTVT.